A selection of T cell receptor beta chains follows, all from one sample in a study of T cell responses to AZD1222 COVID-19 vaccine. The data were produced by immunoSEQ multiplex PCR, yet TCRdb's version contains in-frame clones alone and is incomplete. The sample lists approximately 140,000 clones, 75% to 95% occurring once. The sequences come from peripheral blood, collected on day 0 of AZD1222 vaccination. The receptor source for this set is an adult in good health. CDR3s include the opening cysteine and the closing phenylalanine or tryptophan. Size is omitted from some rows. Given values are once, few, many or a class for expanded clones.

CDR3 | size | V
CASSLPASGRAIETQYF | . | TRBV5-1
CAISEFRGGLGSYNEQFF | once | TRBV10-3
CASSLYGAATLNTEAFF | . | TRBV5-6
CASKTSLGYTGELFF | . | TRBV19
CASSFRGLAGEGEQFF | . | TRBV7-9
CASSQQGTAYNEQFF | few | TRBV4-3
CASSSPDGNTEAFF | . | TRBV7-9
CASSIDYRTYEQYF | . | TRBV19
CASSVRQGAYEQYF | once | TRBV7-8
CAGGRGTNTEAFF | . | TRBV30
CASSPLSLGASGRHQNTGELFF | . | TRBV18
CASSYRGGNQPQHF | . | TRBV5-1
CASSQDHGGETQYF | . | TRBV3-1/TRBV3-2
CASSLMLGGSYNSPLHF | once | TRBV27
CASSLPEETQYF | . | TRBV5-8